A selection of T cell receptor beta chains follows, all from one sample in a study of cytomegalovirus exposure and HLA in healthy donors. Using immunoSEQ multiplex PCR, the repertoire was profiled, and TCRdb retains in-frame clones only, with some absent. The sample yields about 130,000 clones, roughly 70% seen once. The specimen was PBMCs. These receptors all stem from a man aged 35 to 55 in good health and CMV-seropositive. Both conserved end residues are part of each CDR3. A D gene is named only where the DNA matches it firmly. Part of the rows lack a size; the others show once, few, many or a class for expanded clones.

size: NA; D: TRBD1; V: TRBV11-2; J: TRBJ2-5; DNA: TGTGCCAGCAGCGCCGGACAGGGGGGCGGAGAGACCCAGTACTTC; CDR3: CASSAGQGGGETQYF
size: NA; D: TRBD1; V: TRBV6-1; J: TRBJ2-7; DNA: TGTGCCAGCAGTGGGCTCTGGGACAGGGGTTTAGACGAGCAGTACTTC; CDR3: CASSGLWDRGLDEQYF
size: NA; D: TRBD1; V: TRBV6-5; J: TRBJ1-6; DNA: TGTGCCAGCAGTTCCACAGGGGGTCCAAGACCCCTCCACTTT; CDR3: CASSSTGGPRPLHF
size: NA; D: NA; V: TRBV11-2; J: TRBJ2-7; DNA: TGTGCCAGCAGCTCCCTGAGGGCTTACGAGCAGTACTTC; CDR3: CASSSLRAYEQYF
size: NA; D: TRBD1; V: TRBV28; J: TRBJ2-1; DNA: TGTGCCAGCACCATCTCAGGGACAGGGGGCCAGGGGGAGCAGTTCTTC; CDR3: CASTISGTGGQGEQFF
size: NA; D: NA; V: TRBV6-1; J: TRBJ1-1; DNA: TGTGCCAGCAGTGAAGCGCAGTACACTGAAGCTTTCTTT; CDR3: CASSEAQYTEAFF
size: NA; D: TRBD1; V: TRBV19; J: TRBJ1-5; DNA: TGTGCCAGTAGTAAGGGACAGGATAGCAATCAGCCCCAGCATTTT; CDR3: CASSKGQDSNQPQHF
size: NA; D: NA; V: TRBV7-8; J: TRBJ2-1; DNA: TGTGCCAGCAGCATCAAGCGGGACATTTCCTACAATGAGCAGTTCTTC; CDR3: CASSIKRDISYNEQFF
size: NA; D: TRBD2; V: TRBV2; J: TRBJ2-2; DNA: TGTGCCAGCAGTGGACTAGCGGGGTACACCGGGGAGCTGTTTTTT; CDR3: CASSGLAGYTGELFF
size: NA; D: NA; V: TRBV11-2; J: TRBJ2-5; DNA: TGTGCCAGCAGCTTAGGATCGAGGAACCAAGAGACCCAGTACTTC; CDR3: CASSLGSRNQETQYF
size: once; D: NA; V: TRBV5-6; J: TRBJ1-5; DNA: TGTGCCAGCAGCTTGCGGGGGGCCAGCAATCAGCCCCAGCATTTT; CDR3: CASSLRGASNQPQHF
size: NA; D: NA; V: TRBV9; J: TRBJ2-1; DNA: TGTGCCAGCAGCGTAGGTTCAGAAATTAACAATGAGCAGTTCTTC; CDR3: CASSVGSEINNEQFF
size: NA; D: TRBD2; V: TRBV2; J: TRBJ2-7; DNA: TGTGCCAGCAGTGATAGTTCCGGGGGGGCCTACGAGCAGTACTTC; CDR3: CASSDSSGGAYEQYF
size: NA; D: NA; V: TRBV5-6; J: TRBJ1-1; DNA: TGTGCCAGCAGCTTGGGCCCTAGGGGTAAGTTTGAAGCTTTCTTT; CDR3: CASSLGPRGKFEAFF
size: NA; D: NA; V: TRBV6-4; J: TRBJ2-3; DNA: TGTGCCAGCAGTGATGGGACTAGCACAGATACGCAGTATTTT; CDR3: CASSDGTSTDTQYF
size: once; D: NA; V: TRBV7-9; J: TRBJ1-5; DNA: TGTGCCAGCAGCGCAGGGGTTTATCAGCCCCAGCATTTT; CDR3: CASSAGVYQPQHF
size: once; D: TRBD1; V: TRBV10-3; J: TRBJ1-1; DNA: TGTGCCATCAGGACAGGGGGCAATAATGAAGCTTTCTTT; CDR3: CAIRTGGNNEAFF
size: NA; D: TRBD2; V: TRBV5-1; J: TRBJ2-7; DNA: TGCGCCAGCAGCCCATTAGCGGGGGAGGTTAACGAGCAGTACTTC; CDR3: CASSPLAGEVNEQYF
size: NA; D: NA; V: TRBV5-1; J: TRBJ1-1; DNA: TGCGCCAGCAGCCATATCGAGGGATACCAAACTGAAGCTTTCTTT; CDR3: CASSHIEGYQTEAFF
size: NA; D: NA; V: TRBV28; J: TRBJ2-7; DNA: TGTGCCAGCAGTTTTGGCAGGACTCTCTACGAGCAGTACTTC; CDR3: CASSFGRTLYEQYF
size: NA; D: TRBD2; V: TRBV28; J: TRBJ2-1; DNA: TGTGCCAGCAGAACCGGGACTAGCGGGGGATACAATGAGCAGTTCTTC; CDR3: CASRTGTSGGYNEQFF
size: NA; D: NA; V: TRBV11-2; J: TRBJ2-2; DNA: TGTGCCAGCAGCTACGCGAGGAGCGGGGAGCTGTTTTTT; CDR3: CASSYARSGELFF
size: NA; D: NA; V: TRBV28; J: TRBJ2-3; DNA: TGTGCCAGCAGTCTAACGGGACAACCCACAGATACGCAGTATTTT; CDR3: CASSLTGQPTDTQYF
size: NA; D: TRBD1; V: TRBV30; J: TRBJ2-3; DNA: TGTGCCTGGACCCCGGTGGCAGGGGGTTTAGATACGCAGTATTTT; CDR3: CAWTPVAGGLDTQYF
size: few; D: NA; V: TRBV5-1; J: TRBJ2-1; DNA: TGCGCCAGCAGCGTCAGGGCCGACGGAAATGAGCAGTTCTTC; CDR3: CASSVRADGNEQFF
size: NA; D: NA; V: TRBV5-6; J: TRBJ2-3; DNA: TGTGCCAGCAGCTATGGAGGGAGGACAGATACGCAGTATTTT; CDR3: CASSYGGRTDTQYF
size: NA; D: NA; V: TRBV7-9; J: TRBJ1-2; DNA: TGTGCCACCCGGCTGGCTCAGGGGCCATCCTATGGCTACACCTTC; CDR3: CATRLAQGPSYGYTF
size: few; D: NA; V: TRBV28; J: TRBJ1-2; DNA: TGTGCCAGCAACGAGGGGAGGGCCAATCACTATGGCTACACCTTC; CDR3: CASNEGRANHYGYTF
size: NA; D: TRBD1; V: TRBV7-9; J: TRBJ2-5; DNA: TGTGCCAGCAGCACTCGACAGGGAGAGACCCAGTACTTC; CDR3: CASSTRQGETQYF
size: few; D: NA; V: TRBV7-8; J: TRBJ2-3; DNA: TGTGCCAGCAGCTTTAATTCCGATACGCAGTATTTT; CDR3: CASSFNSDTQYF
size: NA; D: TRBD2; V: TRBV28; J: TRBJ2-1; DNA: TGTGCCAGCAGTTTCTACGGGGGGAGGAAAGAGCAGTTCTTC; CDR3: CASSFYGGRKEQFF
size: NA; D: NA; V: TRBV11-3; J: TRBJ2-1; DNA: TGTGCCAGCAGCTTATACGCTAGAAGCAATGAGCAGTTCTTC; CDR3: CASSLYARSNEQFF
size: NA; D: NA; V: TRBV5-1; J: TRBJ2-2; DNA: TGCGCCAGCAGAAGTCGGTCGATCACCGGGGAGCTGTTTTTT; CDR3: CASRSRSITGELFF